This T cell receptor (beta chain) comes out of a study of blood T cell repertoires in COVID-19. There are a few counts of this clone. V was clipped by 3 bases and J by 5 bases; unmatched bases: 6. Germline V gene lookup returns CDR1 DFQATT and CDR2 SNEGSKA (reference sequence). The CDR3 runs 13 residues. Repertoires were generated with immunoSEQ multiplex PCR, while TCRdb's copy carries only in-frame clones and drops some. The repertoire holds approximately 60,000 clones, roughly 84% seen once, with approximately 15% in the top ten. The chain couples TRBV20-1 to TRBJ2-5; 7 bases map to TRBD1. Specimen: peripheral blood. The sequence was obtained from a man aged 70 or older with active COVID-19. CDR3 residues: CSASGDRAETQYF. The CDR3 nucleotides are TGCAGTGCTAGTGGTGACAGGGCCGAGACCCAGTACTTC.